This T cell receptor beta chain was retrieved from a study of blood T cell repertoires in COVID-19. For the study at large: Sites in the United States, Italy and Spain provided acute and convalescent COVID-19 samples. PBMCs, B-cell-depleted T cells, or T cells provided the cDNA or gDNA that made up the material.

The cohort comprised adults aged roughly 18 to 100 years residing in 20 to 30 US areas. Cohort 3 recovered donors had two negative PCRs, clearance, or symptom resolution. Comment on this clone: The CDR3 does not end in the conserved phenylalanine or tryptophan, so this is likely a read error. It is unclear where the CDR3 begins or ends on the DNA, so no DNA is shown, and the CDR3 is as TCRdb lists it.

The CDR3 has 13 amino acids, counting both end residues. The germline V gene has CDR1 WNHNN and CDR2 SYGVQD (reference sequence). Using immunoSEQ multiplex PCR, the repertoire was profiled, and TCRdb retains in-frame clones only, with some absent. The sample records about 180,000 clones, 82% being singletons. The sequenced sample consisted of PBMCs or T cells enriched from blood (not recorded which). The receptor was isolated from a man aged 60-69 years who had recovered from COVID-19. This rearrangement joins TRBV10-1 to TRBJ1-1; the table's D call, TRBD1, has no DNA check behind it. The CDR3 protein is CASSESDQGPLVL.